This T cell receptor (beta chain) was recovered during a study of tumor-infiltrating lymphocytes in primary liver carcinoma. Between 20 and 30 mg of unsorted bulk tissue served as the source from which RNA and DNA were co-extracted. The authors made TCR beta cDNA from about 500 ng total RNA with a constant-region primer. Three nested multiplex PCR rounds, a slightly modified ARM-PCR, produced the libraries for TCR beta. TCRdb itself ran the multiplex PCR reads through MiXCR, one entry per CDR3 protein. Among over 100,000 distinct CDR3 sequences, nearly 70% were seen once, and the ten largest hold around 8.1%. In this sample, this clonotype turned up many times. This sequence originates from a woman aged 55-75 years with primary liver carcinoma and hepatitis B virus infection. Sequences were obtained from tumor-adjacent normal liver tissue.

The CDR3 region has the DNA TGTGCCAGCAGTTACGGGGCGGCAAGAATCGCCAAAAACATTCAGTACTTC. Its protein is CASSYGAARIAKNIQYF. The rearrangement joins TRBV6-6 to TRBJ2-4; D perhaps matches TRBD1 (5 bases). Germline assignment: CDR1 MNHNY and CDR2 SVGAGI (reference sequence). V dropped 2 bases and J dropped 1 base, with 15 bases sitting between them. The CDR3 has 17 residues.